This passage covers 3 T cell receptor beta chains from one sample sequenced in a study of cytomegalovirus exposure and HLA in healthy donors. Primers included in the PCR were 60 Vbeta and 13 Jbeta primers. TCRdb's copy holds only in-frame clones and misses some; the assay was immunoSEQ multiplex PCR. Among tens of thousands of clones listed, 60% to 80% were seen once. Sample: PBMCs. These receptors came from a man aged 60 to 69 in good health and CMV-seronegative.

This chain connects TRBV7-6 to TRBJ2-5; the D gene is possibly TRBD2 (5 bases). V dropped 1 base and J dropped 3 bases, with 21 bases sitting between them. The germline CDR1 and CDR2 sequences are SGHVS and FNYEAQ. The CDR3 contains 18 residues. CDR3 nucleotides: TGTGCCAGCAGCTTAGACGGCCGGCGCCCCAGCGGAGAAGAGACCCAGTACTTC. Its translation: CASSLDGRRPSGEETQYF.

The V call is TRBV9, the J call TRBJ2-3, with 12 bases matching TRBD2. This CDR3 contains 17 residues. J was trimmed by 4 bases and V by 2 bases; bases with no gene match: 8. The germline V gene encodes CDR1 SGDLS and CDR2 YYNGEE. The CDR3 protein is CASSVSPSGRAPDTQYF. The CDR3 bases are TGTGCCAGCAGCGTGTCCCCTAGCGGGAGGGCCCCAGATACGCAGTATTTT. Full variable domain (remainder filled in from reference TRBV9 and TRBJ2-3): DSGVTQTPKHLITATGQRVTLRCSPRSGDLSVYWYQQSLDQGLQFLIQYYNGEERAKGNILERFSAQQFPDLHSELNLSSLELGDSALYFCASSVSPSGRAPDTQYFGPGTRLTVL.

CDR3 region: CASSYAGAQETQYF. Written as DNA, the CDR3 is TGTGCCAGCAGTTACGCAGGGGCCCAAGAGACCCAGTACTTC. The gene calls are TRBV27 and TRBJ2-5; D is possibly TRBD1 (6 bases). Trimming shortened V by 4 bases and J by 1 base, and 10 bases separated the two germline ends. This CDR3 is built from 14 residues. Germline CDR1 MNHEY, CDR2 SMNVEV (reference sequence).